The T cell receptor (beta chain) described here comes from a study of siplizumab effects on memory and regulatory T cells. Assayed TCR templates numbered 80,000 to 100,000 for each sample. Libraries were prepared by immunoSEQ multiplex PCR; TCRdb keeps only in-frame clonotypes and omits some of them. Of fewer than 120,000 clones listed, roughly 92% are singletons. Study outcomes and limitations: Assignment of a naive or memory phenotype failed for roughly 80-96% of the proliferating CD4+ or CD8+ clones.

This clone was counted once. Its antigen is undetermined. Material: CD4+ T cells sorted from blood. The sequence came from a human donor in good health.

The CDR3 sequence is CASRITGTGGSPLHF. The DNA of the CDR3 is TGTGCCAGCAGGATCACCGGGACGGGGGGATCACCCCTCCACTTT. V is TRBV6-5 and J is TRBJ1-6, with D perhaps matching TRBD1 (5 bases). The CDR3 loop spans 15 amino acids. Germline V gene sequence: CDR1 MNHEY, CDR2 SVGAGI. The germline V and J ends were trimmed by 6 bases and 10 bases, with 19 bases remaining between them.